This T cell receptor beta chain was identified during a study of T-cell reconstitution after alpha-beta-depleted transplantation in children. In this sample, this clonotype turned up a few times. Unique molecular identifiers were incorporated during preparation of the TCRbeta library. TCRdb called the PCR reads again in MiXCR, with one record for every CDR3 protein. The sample contains 190,000 or so distinct CDR3 sequences, about 6.4% of which appear only once. Per the germline V gene, CDR1 is SGHKS and CDR2 is YYEKEE (reference sequence). The CDR3 consists of 15 residues. V lost 4 bases to trimming and J lost 5 bases, with 16 bases between them.

V usage is TRBV5-5 and J usage is TRBJ1-5; perhaps TRBD1 as D (6 bases). This TCR came from a human donor who donated a stem cell graft to a child with Wiskott-Aldrich syndrome. This specimen consisted of PBMCs from the stem cell graft donor, obtained from the stem cell graft. CDR3 in amino acids: CASSLRGGGDQPQHF. The CDR3 DNA follows: TGTGCCAGCAGCCTTAGGGGGGGGGGAGATCAGCCCCAGCATTTT. Full variable domain (rest looked up from reference TRBV5-5 and TRBJ1-5): DAGVTQSPTHLIKTRGQQVTLRCSPISGHKSVSWYQQVLGQGPQFIFQYYEKEERGRGNFPDRFSARQFPNYSSELNVNALLLGDSALYLCASSLRGGGDQPQHFGDGTRLSIL.